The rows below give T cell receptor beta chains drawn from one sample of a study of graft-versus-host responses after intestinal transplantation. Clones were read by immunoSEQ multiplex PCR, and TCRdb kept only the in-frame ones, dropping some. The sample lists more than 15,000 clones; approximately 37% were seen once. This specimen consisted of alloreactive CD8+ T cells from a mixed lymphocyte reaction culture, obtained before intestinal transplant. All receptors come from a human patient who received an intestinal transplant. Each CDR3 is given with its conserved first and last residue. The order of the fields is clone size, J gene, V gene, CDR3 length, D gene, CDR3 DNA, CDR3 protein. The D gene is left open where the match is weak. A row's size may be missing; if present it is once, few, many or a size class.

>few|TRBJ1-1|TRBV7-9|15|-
TGTGCCAGCAGCTTAGGGGGTCAGGGCTGGACTGAAGCTTTCTTT
CASSLGGQGWTEAFF
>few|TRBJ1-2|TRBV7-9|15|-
TGTGCCAGCAGCTTAGCCCCCGGTATACGATATGGCTACACCTTC
CASSLAPGIRYGYTF
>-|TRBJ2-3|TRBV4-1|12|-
TGCGCCAGCAGCCAGTTCACAGATACGCAGTATTTT
CASSQFTDTQYF
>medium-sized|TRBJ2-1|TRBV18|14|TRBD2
TGTGCCAGCTCACCTAGCGGGACGATCCATGAGCAGTTCTTC
CASSPSGTIHEQFF
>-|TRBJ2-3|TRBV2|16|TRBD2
TGTGCCAGCAGTGAGGGACTAGCGGGAGCCACAGATACGCAGTATTTT
CASSEGLAGATDTQYF
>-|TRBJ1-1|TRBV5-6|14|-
TGTGCCAGCAGCTTTGGGTACCCGGATACTGAAGCTTTCTTT
CASSFGYPDTEAFF
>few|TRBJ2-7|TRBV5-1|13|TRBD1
TGCGCCAGCAGCTGGGACAGGGGGGGCGAGCAGTACTTC
CASSWDRGGEQYF
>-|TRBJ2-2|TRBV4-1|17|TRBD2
TGCGCCAGCAGCCAAGGTCTAGCGGGAGGGCTTCTCCGGGAGCTGTTTTTT
CASSQGLAGGLLRELFF
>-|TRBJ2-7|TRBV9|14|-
TGTGCCAGCAGCGTAGATGGGGGGACCTACGAGCAGCACTTC
CASSVDGGTYEQHF
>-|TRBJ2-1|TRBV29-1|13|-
TGCAGCGTTCTAGCTGATACCTACAATGAGCAGTTCTTC
CSVLADTYNEQFF
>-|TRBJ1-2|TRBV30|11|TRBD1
TGTGCCTGTCGACAGGGCCATGGCTTCACCTTC
CACRQGHGFTF
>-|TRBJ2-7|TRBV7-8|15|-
TGTGCCAGCAGCTTAACCCCGGACAGTTCCTACGAGCAGTACTTC
CASSLTPDSSYEQYF
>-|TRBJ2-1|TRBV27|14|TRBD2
TGTGCCAGCACCCCTAGCGGGAGTTACAATGAGCAGTTCTTC
CASTPSGSYNEQFF
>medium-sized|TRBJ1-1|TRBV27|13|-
TGTGCCAGCAGTTTTGGGATGAACACTGAAGCTTTCTTT
CASSFGMNTEAFF
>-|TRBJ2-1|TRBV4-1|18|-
TGCGCCAGCAGCCAAGATCCATTAAGCGGGTCTTTGGAGAATGAGCAGTTCTTC
CASSQDPLSGSLENEQFF
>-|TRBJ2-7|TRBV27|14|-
TGTGCCAGCAGTACGCCGGGGCTTTTGTACGAGCAGTACTTC
CASSTPGLLYEQYF
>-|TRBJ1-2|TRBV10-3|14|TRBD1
TGTGCCATCAGTGAGTCCAGGGGGTGGCAAGGCTACACCTTC
CAISESRGWQGYTF
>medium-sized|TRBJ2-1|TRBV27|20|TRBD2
TGTGCCAGCGGTACGATATCCGGGACTAGCGGGAGTTTAACCTACGATGAGCAGTTCTTC
CASGTISGTSGSLTYDEQFF
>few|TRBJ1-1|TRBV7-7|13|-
TGTGCCAGCAGCTTAAAACAGGGAAGGGAAGCTTTCTTT
CASSLKQGREAFF
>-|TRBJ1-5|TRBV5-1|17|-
TGCGCCAGCAGCCTACTCCTGGGGACGACCAATTTGGAGCCCCAGCATTTT
CASSLLLGTTNLEPQHF
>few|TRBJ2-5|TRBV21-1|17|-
TGTGCCAGCGAAGGCCCTCACAGGGTCGGGAGTCAAGAGACCCAGTACTTC
CASEGPHRVGSQETQYF
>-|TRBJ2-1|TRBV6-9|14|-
TGTGCCAGCATCGGACTCCTGAACTTCAATGAGCAGTTCTTC
CASIGLLNFNEQFF
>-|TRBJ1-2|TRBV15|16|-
TGTGCCACCAGCCCTGGGGTATGGATCCTTCTAAGAGGCTACACCTTC
CATSPGVWILLRGYTF
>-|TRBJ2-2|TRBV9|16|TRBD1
TGTGCCAGCAGCCCCCAGACAGGGACGGCCACCGGGGAGCTGTTTTTT
CASSPQTGTATGELFF
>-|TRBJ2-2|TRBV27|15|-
TGTGCCAGCAGTTTCCTAGCGTCGAACACCGGGGAGCTGTTTTTT
CASSFLASNTGELFF
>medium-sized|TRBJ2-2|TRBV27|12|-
TGTGCCAGCAGGGCCGACACCGGGGAGCTGTTTTTT
CASRADTGELFF
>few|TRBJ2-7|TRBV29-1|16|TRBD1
TGCCGCGTTGAAGAGGGAGGACAGGGGGGGGAGTACGAGCAGTACTTC
CRVEEGGQGGEYEQYF
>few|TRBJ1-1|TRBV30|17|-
TGTGCCTGGACTGATACCATTAACTGGGACGGTGTAACTGAAGCTTTCTTT
CAWTDTINWDGVTEAFF
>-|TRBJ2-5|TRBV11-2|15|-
TGTGCCAGCAGGCTTAATCGGGGCCCCCAAGAGACCCAGTACTTC
CASRLNRGPQETQYF
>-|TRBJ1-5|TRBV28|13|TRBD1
TGTGCCGGACAGGGTTTTGGCAATCAGCCCCAGCATTTT
CAGQGFGNQPQHF
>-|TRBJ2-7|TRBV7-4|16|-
TGTGCCAGCAGCTCTAGCGAGAAGCGGCCTTTTTACGAGCAGTACTTC
CASSSSEKRPFYEQYF
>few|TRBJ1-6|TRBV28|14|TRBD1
TGTGCCAGCAGTCGGGACAGGGAGGTATCACCCCTCCACTTT
CASSRDREVSPLHF
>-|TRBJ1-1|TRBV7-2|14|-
TGTGCCAGCAGCTTAGGCGACAGGAACACTGAAGCTTTCTTT
CASSLGDRNTEAFF
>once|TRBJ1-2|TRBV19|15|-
TGTGCCAGTAGTATAGTAAACCGAAGAAACTATGGCTACACCTTC
CASSIVNRRNYGYTF
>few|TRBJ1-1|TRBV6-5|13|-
TGTGCCACCGGAAATAGTGGGAACACTGAAGCTTTCTTT
CATGNSGNTEAFF
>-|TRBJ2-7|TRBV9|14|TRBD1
TGTGCCAGCAGCGTCGACAGGGGATGGGGTGAGCAGTACTTC
CASSVDRGWGEQYF
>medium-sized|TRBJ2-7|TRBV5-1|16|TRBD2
TGCGCCAGCAGCTCCCCCCGGGAGGGCCTGGACTACGAGCAGTACTTC
CASSSPREGLDYEQYF
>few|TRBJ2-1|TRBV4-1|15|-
TGCGCCAGCAGCCAAGGTCGGGACGTCTACAATGAGCAGTTCTTC
CASSQGRDVYNEQFF
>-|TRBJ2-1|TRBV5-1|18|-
TGCGCCAGCAGCCCGCTTTTTGCATGGTATCATTCCTACAATGAGCAGTTCTTC
CASSPLFAWYHSYNEQFF
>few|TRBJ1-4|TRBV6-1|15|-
TGTGCCAGCAAAACAGGGCCTGCAACTAATGAAAAACTGTTTTTT
CASKTGPATNEKLFF
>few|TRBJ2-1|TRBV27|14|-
TGTGCCAGCAGTCTTACCCGACTCTACAATGAGCAGTTCTTC
CASSLTRLYNEQFF
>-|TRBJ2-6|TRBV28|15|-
TGTGCCAGCAGTCGACAGTTCTCTGGGGCCAACGTCCTGACTTTC
CASSRQFSGANVLTF
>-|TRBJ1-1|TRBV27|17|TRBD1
TGTGCCAGCAGTTTCGGACAGGGGGAGTACGTGAACACTGAAGCTTTCTTT
CASSFGQGEYVNTEAFF
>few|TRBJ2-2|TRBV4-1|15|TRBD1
TGCGCCAGCAGCCAGCTACCGACAGGGGCCGGGGAGCTGTTTTTT
CASSQLPTGAGELFF
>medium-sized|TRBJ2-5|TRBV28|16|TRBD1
TGTGCCAGCTCAACTGGGGGACAGGGTCCTCAAGAGACCCAGTACTTC
CASSTGGQGPQETQYF
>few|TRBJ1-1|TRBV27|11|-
TGTGCCAGCAGTTTTGGAGCGGAAGCTTTCTTT
CASSFGAEAFF
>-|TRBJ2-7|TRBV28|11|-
TGTGCCAGCAGTTTATCCGACGAGCAGTACTTC
CASSLSDEQYF
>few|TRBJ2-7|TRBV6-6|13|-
TGTGCCAGCAGTTACTCCCAGGGGTACGAGCAGTACTTC
CASSYSQGYEQYF
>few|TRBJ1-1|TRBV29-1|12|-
TGCAGCGTTGAACTAGGAACCACTGAAGCTTTCTTT
CSVELGTTEAFF
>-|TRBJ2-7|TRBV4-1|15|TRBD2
TGTGCCAGCAGCCAAGGTGCTAGCGGGAGTTACGAGCAGTACTTC
CASSQGASGSYEQYF
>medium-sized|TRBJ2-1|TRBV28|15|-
TGTGCCAGCAGTCCACCTCTAGCTGTATACAATGAGCAGTTCTTC
CASSPPLAVYNEQFF